The entry that follows covers one T cell receptor beta chain sequence. Its antigen is unknown. Synthesis of cDNA used 5'RACE (with 10-nucleotide random UMIs). TCRdb used MiXCR to reprocess the 5' RACE reads, holding one entry per CDR3 protein. The sample lists roughly 67,000 distinct CDR3 sequences; 3.5% to 5% were seen once. This entry comes from a study of neurological immune-mediated disorders. General study results and limits: When the repertoires were sorted by phylogenetic grouping, those of 18 of 34 multiple sclerosis patients ended up in one related-CDR3 cluster, a possible signature. No link was found between any clinical or MRI feature and the multiple sclerosis repertoire cluster.

CDR1 DFQATT and CDR2 SNEGSKA come from the germline V gene (reference sequence). Losses at the gene ends were 1 base for V and 1 base for J; bases not matched to a gene: 3. The length of the CDR3 is 14 residues. The unsorted libraries were generated from a total of 2 million PBMCs, which had been stored in RNAlater at -80 C. Sequencing was carried out using PBMCs. This receptor was identified in a man in his forties or fifties with multiple sclerosis. This chain connects TRBV20-1 to TRBJ2-5, with 7 bases identical to TRBD2. This CDR3 reads CSARASGIQETQYF. CDR3 bases: TGCAGTGCTAGAGCTAGCGGAATCCAAGAGACCCAGTACTTC.